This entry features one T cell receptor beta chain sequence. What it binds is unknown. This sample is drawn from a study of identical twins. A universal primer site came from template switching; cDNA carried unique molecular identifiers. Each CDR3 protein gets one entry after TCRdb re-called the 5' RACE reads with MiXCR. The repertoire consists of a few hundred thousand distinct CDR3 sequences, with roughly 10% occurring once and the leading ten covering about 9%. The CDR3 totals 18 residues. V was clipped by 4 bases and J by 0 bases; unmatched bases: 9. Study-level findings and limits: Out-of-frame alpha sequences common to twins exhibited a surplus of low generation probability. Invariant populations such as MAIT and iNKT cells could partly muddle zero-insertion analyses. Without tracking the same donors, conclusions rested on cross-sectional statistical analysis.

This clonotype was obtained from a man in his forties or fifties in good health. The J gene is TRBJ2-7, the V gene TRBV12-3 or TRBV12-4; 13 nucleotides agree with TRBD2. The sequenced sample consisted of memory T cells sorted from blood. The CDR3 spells CASSSRLAGGSSSYEQYF. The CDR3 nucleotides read TGTGCCAGCAGTTCCCGACTAGCGGGAGGTTCAAGCTCCTACGAGCAGTACTTC.